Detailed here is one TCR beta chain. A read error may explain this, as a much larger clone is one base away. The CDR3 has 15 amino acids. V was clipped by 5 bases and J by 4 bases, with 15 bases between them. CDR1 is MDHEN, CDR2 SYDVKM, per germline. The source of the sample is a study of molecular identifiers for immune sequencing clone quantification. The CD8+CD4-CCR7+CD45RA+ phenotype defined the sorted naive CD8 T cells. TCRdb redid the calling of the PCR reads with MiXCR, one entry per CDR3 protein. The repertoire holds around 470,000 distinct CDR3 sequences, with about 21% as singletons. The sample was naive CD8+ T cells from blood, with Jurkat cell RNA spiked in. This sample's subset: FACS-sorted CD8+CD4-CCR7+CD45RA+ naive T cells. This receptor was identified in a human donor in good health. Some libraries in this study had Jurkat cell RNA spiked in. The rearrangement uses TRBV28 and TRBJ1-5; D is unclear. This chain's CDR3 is CASSTPNRENQPQHF. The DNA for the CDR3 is TGTGCCAGCAGTACGCCTAACCGGGAGAATCAGCCCCAGCATTTT.